The 7 T cell receptor beta chains below were found in one sample sequenced in a study of T cells in Graves' hyperthyroidism and ophthalmopathy. RNA transcripts were the template for amplifying TCR beta CDR3 regions. TCR CDR3 regions were first amplified by RT-PCR with HTBI primers. One entry per CDR3 protein, called by TCRdb with MiXCR from the multiplex PCR reads. The data hold hundreds of thousands of distinct CDR3 sequences, with around 14% observed a single time. Sequencing was performed on blood. These receptors came from a woman younger than 30 with Graves' hyperthyroidism.

This clonotype was observed at least ten times. The rearrangement uses TRBV10-3 and TRBJ1-1; D unclear. Trimming stripped 7 bases from V and 3 bases from J, with 21 bases between. The CDR3 is made up of 16 amino acids. CDR1 is ENHRY and CDR2 is SYGVKD in the germline V gene. CDR3 sequence reads: CAINARGVELDTEAFF. Written as DNA, the CDR3 is TGTGCCATCAACGCCCGGGGAGTAGAGCTGGACACTGAAGCTTTCTTT.

This clonotype turned up a few times. The chain recombines TRBV7-3 with TRBJ2-1; a possible D gene is TRBD2 (5 bases). The CDR3 is 16 residues long. CDR1 SGHTA and CDR2 FQGTGA come from the germline V gene. The germline V and J ends were trimmed by 1 base and 6 bases, with 16 bases remaining between them. This chain's CDR3 is CASSLNPGSIFNEQFF. The CDR3 nucleotides are TGTGCCAGCAGCTTAAATCCGGGGAGCATTTTCAATGAGCAGTTCTTC. Using reference TRBV7-3 and TRBJ2-1 for the parts outside the CDR3, the full variable domain is GAGVSQTPSNKVTEKGKYVELRCDPISGHTALYWYRQSLGQGPEFLIYFQGTGAADDSGLPNDRFFAVRPEGSVSTLKIQRTERGDSAVYLCASSLNPGSIFNEQFFGPGTRLTVL.

The rearrangement uses TRBV7-9 and TRBJ1-2; TRBD1 is a possible D gene (5 bases). V lost 1 base, J lost 4 bases, and 10 bases lay in between. Germline V gene sequence: CDR1 SEHNR, CDR2 FQNEAQ (reference sequence). This CDR3 spans 14 amino acids. CDR3 DNA sequence: TGTGCCAGCAGCTTAGGGGACCTGCCCTATGGCTACACCTTC. Protein: CASSLGDLPYGYTF.

This clonotype was counted between two and nine times. V usage is TRBV18 and J usage is TRBJ1-6; tentatively, D is TRBD1 (6 bases). Germline CDR1 and CDR2: KGHSH and LQKENI. Trimming took off 0 bases at V and 7 bases at J, with 13 bases between the two ends. There are 16 residues in the CDR3. CDR3 sequence (DNA): TGTGCCAGCTCACCACCGGGCGCAGGGGTGAATTCACCCCTCCACTTT. As protein: CASSPPGAGVNSPLHF.

Ten or more counts support this clonotype. This rearrangement joins TRBV28 to TRBJ1-1; D is unresolved. This CDR3 has 13 residues. Germline V gives CDR1 MDHEN, CDR2 SYDVKM. The V end was cut by 7 bases, the J end by 3 bases, with 12 bases between. This chain's CDR3 is CASMAPGDTEAFF. Here the CDR3 DNA reads TGTGCCAGCATGGCACCCGGAGACACTGAAGCTTTCTTT. The whole variable domain, filled in from reference TRBV28 and TRBJ1-1, reads DVKVTQSSRYLVKRTGEKVFLECVQDMDHENMFWYRQDPGLGLRLIYFSYDVKMKEKGDIPEGYSVSREKKERFSLILESASTNQTSMYLCASMAPGDTEAFFGQGTRLTVV.

This clonotype showed up many times. This chain uses TRBV7-3 with TRBJ1-6; unclear D gene. Per the germline V gene, CDR1 is SGHTA and CDR2 is FQGTGA. The length of the CDR3 is 13 residues. V was trimmed by 5 bases and J by 10 bases, leaving 12 bases between them. CDR3 residues: CASSRESGSPLHF. The CDR3 nucleotides read TGTGCCAGCAGCCGGGAAAGTGGATCACCCCTCCACTTT.

This clonotype was counted a single time. At one end, the junction sequence differs from germline, possibly due to a read error. This chain joins TRBV11-2 and TRBJ2-1; TRBD1 is a possible D gene (6 bases). The germline CDR1 and CDR2 sequences are SGHAT and FQNNGV. The CDR3 extends over 15 amino acids. The CDR3 coding sequence is TGTGCCAGCAGCTTAGACAGGGGTTCCTCCAATGAGCAGTTCTTC. Its protein product is CASSLDRGSSNEQFF.